This T cell receptor (beta chain) was captured in a study of blood T cells in healthy people across ages. The V gene end was trimmed by 5 bases and the J gene end by 2 bases; junction bases not matched to a gene: 9. Germline V gene data show CDR1 as SEHNR and CDR2 as FQNEAQ (reference sequence). The CDR3 has 15 amino acids. Those donating, healthy Caucasian individuals from Russia, were aged about 6 to 100. A second PCR, run for roughly 7 to 11 cycles, used a sample-barcoded 5' primer plus a J-beta primer mix. One entry per CDR3 protein, called by TCRdb with MiXCR from the 5' RACE reads. Among 710,000 or so distinct CDR3 sequences, about a fifth were seen once, and the ten largest hold approximately 20%.

The J gene is TRBJ2-7, the V gene TRBV7-9, with 7 nucleotides matching TRBD1. The TCR comes from a man aged 65 to 85 in good health. The specimen was blood. In DNA form, the CDR3 reads TGTGCCAGCAGCATAACGACAGGGCCTACCTACGAGCAGTACTTC. Translating gives CASSITTGPTYEQYF.